This TCR beta chain was found in a study of Tregs in tolerant kidney transplant recipients. Related graft donors supplied nonmyeloablative bone marrow transplants, and mixed chimerism was transient. There are 14 residues in the CDR3. Trimming removed 5 bases from V and 2 bases from J; junction bases left unmatched: 3. The germline CDR1 and CDR2 sequences are MNHEY and SMNVEV (reference sequence). Here immunoSEQ multiplex PCR was the method, and the copy in TCRdb shows in-frame clones only, minus some. The table has more than 20,000 clones, 65% to 85% seen once. This receptor was identified in a human patient who received a combined kidney and bone marrow transplant. T cells may partly derive from the graft donor. The rearrangement joins TRBV27 to TRBJ2-7; TRBD1 agrees at 10 bases. Sequenced material: CD8+ T cells from blood (PBMCs), taken 6 months after the transplant. CDR3 DNA: TGTGCCAGCAGTCACGGGACAGGGGCCTACGAGCAGTACTTC. This translates into CASSHGTGAYEQYF.